This TCR beta chain is drawn from a study of cytomegalovirus exposure and HLA in healthy donors. Study results and caveats: Among TCR beta chains, those listed as cytomegalovirus-associated numbered approximately 150. Reports described diagnosis of cytomegalovirus status by the classifier as highly specific and sensitive. For most TCR sequences rarity was the rule, although some public TCRs occurred in many donors.

TCRdb's copy holds only in-frame clones and misses some; the assay was immunoSEQ multiplex PCR. The sample yields some 140,000 clones, more than 80% seen once. As to this clone: The antigen is undetermined.

The sequencing input was PBMCs. This receptor was identified in a woman aged 30 to 39 in good health and CMV-seropositive.

The chain's CDR3 is CASSPNRGRDQPQHF. In DNA form, the CDR3 reads TGTGCCAGCTCACCAAACAGGGGCAGGGATCAGCCCCAGCATTTT. The genes are TRBV18 and TRBJ1-5, with 7 bases matching TRBD1. Germline V gene lookup returns CDR1 KGHSH and CDR2 LQKENI. This CDR3 is 15 amino acids long. V shed 2 bases and J 5 bases; nucleotides not matched to a gene: 6.